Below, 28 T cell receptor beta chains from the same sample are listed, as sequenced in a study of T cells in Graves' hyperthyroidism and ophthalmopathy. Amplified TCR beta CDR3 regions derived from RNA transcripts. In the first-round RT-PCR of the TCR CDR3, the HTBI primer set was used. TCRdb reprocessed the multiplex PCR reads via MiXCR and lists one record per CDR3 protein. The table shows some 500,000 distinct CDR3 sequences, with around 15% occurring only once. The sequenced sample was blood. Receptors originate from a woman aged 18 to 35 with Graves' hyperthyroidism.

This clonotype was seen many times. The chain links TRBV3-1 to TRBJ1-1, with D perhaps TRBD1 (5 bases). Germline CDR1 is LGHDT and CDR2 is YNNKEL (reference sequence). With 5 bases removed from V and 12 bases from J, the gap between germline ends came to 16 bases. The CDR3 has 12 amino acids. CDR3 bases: TGTGCCAGCAGCTATATCATCGGGGGGACTTTCTTT. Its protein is CASSYIIGGTFF. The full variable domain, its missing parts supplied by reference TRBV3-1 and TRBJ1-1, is DTAVSQTPKYLVTQMGNDKSIKCEQNLGHDTMYWYKQDSKKFLKIMFSYNNKELIINETVPNRFSPKSPDKAHLNLHINSLELGDSAVYFCASSYIIGGTFFGQGTRLTVV.

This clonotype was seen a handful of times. CDR3 sequence: CATSGSTPQETQYF. CDR3 DNA: TGTGCCACCAGTGGTTCGACACCTCAAGAGACCCAGTACTTC. J is TRBJ2-5 and V is TRBV24-1; D call uncertain. Per germline, CDR1 KGHDR and CDR2 SFDVKD. The CDR3 consists of 14 residues. Trimming removed 5 bases from V and 2 bases from J, with 11 bases in between.

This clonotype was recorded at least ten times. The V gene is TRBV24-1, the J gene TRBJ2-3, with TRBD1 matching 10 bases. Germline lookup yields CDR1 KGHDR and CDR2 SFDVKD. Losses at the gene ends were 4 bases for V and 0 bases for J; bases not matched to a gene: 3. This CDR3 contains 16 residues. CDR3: CATSDGDRGSTDTQYF. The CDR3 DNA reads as TGTGCCACCAGTGACGGGGACAGGGGTAGCACAGATACGCAGTATTTT.

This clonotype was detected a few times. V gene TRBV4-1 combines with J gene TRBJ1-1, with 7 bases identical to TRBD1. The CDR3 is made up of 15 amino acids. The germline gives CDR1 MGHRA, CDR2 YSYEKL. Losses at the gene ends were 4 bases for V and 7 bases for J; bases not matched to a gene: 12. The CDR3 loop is CASSLLTQGSNEAFF. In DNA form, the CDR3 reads TGCGCCAGCAGCCTCCTTACACAGGGGTCGAATGAAGCTTTCTTT.

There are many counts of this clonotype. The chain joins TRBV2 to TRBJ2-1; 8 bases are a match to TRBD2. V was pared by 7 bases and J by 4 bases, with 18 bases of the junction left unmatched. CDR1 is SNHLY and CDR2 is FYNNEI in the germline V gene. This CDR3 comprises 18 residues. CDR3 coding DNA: TGTGCCAGCACCGGGTCCGTGGACCGGACTAGCCTATACAATGAGCAGTTCTTC. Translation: CASTGSVDRTSLYNEQFF.

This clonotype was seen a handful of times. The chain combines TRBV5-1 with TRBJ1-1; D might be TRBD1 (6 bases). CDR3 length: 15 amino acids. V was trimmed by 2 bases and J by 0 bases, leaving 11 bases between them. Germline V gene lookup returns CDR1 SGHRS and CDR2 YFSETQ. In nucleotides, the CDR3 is TGCGCCAGCAGCTTCCTCAGGGACATGAACACTGAAGCTTTCTTT. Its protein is CASSFLRDMNTEAFF.

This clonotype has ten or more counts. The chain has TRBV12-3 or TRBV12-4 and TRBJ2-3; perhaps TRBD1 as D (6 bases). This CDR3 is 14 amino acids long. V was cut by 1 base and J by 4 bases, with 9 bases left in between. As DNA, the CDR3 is TGTGCCAGCAGTTTAGGGGACAAGGCAGATACGCAGTATTTT. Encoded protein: CASSLGDKADTQYF.

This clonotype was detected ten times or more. This CDR3 is CASSLSILAGERNEQFF. In DNA form, the CDR3 reads TGTGCCAGCAGTTTATCTATCCTAGCGGGAGAGAGGAATGAGCAGTTCTTC. The chain has TRBV27 and TRBJ2-1; 10 positions agree with TRBD2. Germline V CDR1 and CDR2: MNHEY, SMNVEV (reference sequence). This CDR3 comprises 17 residues. V lost 0 bases to trimming and J lost 7 bases; unmatched junction nucleotides: 9.

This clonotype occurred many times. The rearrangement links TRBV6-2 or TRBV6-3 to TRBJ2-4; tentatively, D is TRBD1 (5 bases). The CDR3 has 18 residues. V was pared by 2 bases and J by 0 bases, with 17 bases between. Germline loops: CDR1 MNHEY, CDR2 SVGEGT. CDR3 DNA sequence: TGTGCCAGCAGTTACCTCGGTGAAGGGGCGATAGCCAAAAACATTCAGTACTTC. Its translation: CASSYLGEGAIAKNIQYF.

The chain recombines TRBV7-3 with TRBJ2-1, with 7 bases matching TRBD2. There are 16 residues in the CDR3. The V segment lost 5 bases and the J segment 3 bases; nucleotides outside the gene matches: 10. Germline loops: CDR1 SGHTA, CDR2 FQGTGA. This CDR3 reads CASSDGGDPGYNEQFF. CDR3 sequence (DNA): TGTGCCAGCAGCGATGGGGGGGACCCAGGCTACAATGAGCAGTTCTTC.

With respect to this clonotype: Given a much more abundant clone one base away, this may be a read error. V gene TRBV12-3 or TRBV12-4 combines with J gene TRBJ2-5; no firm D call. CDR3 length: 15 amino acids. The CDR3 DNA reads TGTGCCTGCAGTTTTCCCCAAAACTTCCAAGAGACCCAGTACTTC. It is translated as CACSFPQNFQETQYF.

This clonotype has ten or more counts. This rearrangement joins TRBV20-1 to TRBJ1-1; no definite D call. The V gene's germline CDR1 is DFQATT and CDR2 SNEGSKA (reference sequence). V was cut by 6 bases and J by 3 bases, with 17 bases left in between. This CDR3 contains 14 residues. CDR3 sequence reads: CSAGGEATYTEAFF. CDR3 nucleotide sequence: TGCAGTGCGGGCGGCGAAGCGACCTACACTGAAGCTTTCTTT.

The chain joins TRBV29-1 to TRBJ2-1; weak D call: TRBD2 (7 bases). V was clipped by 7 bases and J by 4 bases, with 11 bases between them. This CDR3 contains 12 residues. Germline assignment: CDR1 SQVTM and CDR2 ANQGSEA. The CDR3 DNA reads TGCAGCGGGAGGGGGGGTTACAATGAGCAGTTCTTC. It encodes CSGRGGYNEQFF.

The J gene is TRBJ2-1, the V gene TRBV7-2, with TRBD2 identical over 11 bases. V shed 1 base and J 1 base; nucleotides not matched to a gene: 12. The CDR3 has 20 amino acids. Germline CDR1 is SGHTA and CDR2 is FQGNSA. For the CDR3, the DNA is TGTGCCAGCAGCTTAGTCGTTAGCGGGAGGGTCCCGACATCCTACAATGAGCAGTTCTTC. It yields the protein CASSLVVSGRVPTSYNEQFF.

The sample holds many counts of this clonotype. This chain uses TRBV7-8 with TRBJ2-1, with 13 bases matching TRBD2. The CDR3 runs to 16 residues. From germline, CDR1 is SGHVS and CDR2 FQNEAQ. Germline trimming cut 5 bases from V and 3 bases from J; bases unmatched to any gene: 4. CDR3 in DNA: TGTGCCAGCAGCCCAAGGACTAGCGGGGGCTACAATGAGCAGTTCTTC. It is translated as CASSPRTSGGYNEQFF.

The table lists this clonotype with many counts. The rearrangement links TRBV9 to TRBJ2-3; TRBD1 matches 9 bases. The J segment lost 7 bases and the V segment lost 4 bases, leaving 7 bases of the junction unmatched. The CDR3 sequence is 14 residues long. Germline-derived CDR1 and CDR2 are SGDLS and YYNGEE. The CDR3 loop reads CASSSQGAANTQYF. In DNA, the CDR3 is TGTGCCAGCAGCTCACAGGGGGCTGCGAATACGCAGTATTTT.

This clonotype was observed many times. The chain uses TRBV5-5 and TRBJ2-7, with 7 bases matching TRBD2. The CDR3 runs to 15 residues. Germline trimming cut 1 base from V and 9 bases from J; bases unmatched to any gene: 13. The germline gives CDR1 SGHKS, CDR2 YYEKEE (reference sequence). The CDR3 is CASSLSVTSIARQYF. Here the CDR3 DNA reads TGTGCCAGCAGCTTGTCAGTGACTAGCATCGCACGGCAGTACTTC.

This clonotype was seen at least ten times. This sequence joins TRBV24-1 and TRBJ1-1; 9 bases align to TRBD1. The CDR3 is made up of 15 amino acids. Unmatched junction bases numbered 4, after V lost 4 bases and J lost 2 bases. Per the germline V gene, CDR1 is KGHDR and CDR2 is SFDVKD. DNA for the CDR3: TGTGCCACCAGTGAAACTACAGGGGGCAACACTGAAGCTTTCTTT. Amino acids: CATSETTGGNTEAFF.

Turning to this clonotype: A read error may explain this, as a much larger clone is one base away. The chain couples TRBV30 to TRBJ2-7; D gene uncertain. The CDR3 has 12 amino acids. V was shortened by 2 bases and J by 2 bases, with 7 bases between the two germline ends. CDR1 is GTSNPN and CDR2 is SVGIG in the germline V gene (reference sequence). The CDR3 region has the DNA TGTGCCTGGAGTCGGCAAGCCTACGAGCAGTACGTC. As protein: CAWSRQAYEQYV.

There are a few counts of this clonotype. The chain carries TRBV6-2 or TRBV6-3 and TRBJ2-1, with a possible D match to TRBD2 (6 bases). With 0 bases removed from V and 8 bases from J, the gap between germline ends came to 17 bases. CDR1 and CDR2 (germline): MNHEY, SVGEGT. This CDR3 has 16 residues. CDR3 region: CASSYSTGGSRYEQFF. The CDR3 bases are TGTGCCAGCAGTTACTCGACCGGGGGAAGTCGGTATGAGCAGTTCTTC.

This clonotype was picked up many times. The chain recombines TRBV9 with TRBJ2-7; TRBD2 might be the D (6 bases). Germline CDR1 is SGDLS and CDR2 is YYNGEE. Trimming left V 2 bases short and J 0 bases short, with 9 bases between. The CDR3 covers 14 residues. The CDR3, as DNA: TGTGCCAGCAGCGTTCACGGGAGCTCCTACGAGCAGTACTTC. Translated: CASSVHGSSYEQYF.

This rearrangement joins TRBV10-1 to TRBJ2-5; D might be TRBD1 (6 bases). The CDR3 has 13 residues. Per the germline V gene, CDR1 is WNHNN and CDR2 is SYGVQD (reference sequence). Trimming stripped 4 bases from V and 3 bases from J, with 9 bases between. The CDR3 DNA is TGCGCCAGCAGTGCCGGGACAAAAGAGACCCAGTACTTC. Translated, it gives CASSAGTKETQYF.

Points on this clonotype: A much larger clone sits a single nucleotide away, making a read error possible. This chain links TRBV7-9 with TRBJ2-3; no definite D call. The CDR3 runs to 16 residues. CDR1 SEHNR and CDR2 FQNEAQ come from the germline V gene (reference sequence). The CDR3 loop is CASSLATSFTTDTQCF. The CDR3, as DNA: TGTGCCAGCAGCTTAGCGACTTCTTTTACCACAGATACGCAGTGTTTT.

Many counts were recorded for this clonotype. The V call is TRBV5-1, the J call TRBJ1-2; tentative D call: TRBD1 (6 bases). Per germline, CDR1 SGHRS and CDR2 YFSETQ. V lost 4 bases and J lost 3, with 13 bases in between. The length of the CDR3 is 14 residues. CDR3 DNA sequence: TGCGCCAGCAGCAATACCGGGACACACTATGGCTACACCTTC. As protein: CASSNTGTHYGYTF.

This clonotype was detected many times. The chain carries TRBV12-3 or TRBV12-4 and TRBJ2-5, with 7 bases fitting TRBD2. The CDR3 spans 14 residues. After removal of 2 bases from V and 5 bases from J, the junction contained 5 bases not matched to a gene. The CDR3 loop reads CASSLSSGIETQYF. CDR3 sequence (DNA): TGTGCCAGCAGTTTATCCAGCGGGATTGAGACCCAGTACTTC.

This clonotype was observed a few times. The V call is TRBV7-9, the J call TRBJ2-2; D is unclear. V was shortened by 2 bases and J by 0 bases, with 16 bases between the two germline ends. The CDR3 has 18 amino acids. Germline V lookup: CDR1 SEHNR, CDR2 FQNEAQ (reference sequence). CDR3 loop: CASSLLGSAQTNTGELFF. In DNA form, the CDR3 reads TGTGCCAGCAGCTTACTGGGGTCGGCTCAAACGAACACCGGGGAGCTGTTTTTT.

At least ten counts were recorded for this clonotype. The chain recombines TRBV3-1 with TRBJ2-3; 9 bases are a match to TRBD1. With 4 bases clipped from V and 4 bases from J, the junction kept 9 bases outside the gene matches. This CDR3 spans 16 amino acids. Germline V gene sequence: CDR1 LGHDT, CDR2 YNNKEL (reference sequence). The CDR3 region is CASSRPGQGGADTQYF. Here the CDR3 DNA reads TGTGCCAGCAGCCGACCGGGACAGGGAGGCGCAGATACGCAGTATTTT.

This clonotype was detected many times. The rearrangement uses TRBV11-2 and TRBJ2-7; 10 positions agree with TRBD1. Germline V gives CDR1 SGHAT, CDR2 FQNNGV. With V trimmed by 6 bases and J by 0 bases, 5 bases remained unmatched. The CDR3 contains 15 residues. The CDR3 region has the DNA TGTGCCAGCAGAACCGGGACAGGGGTCTCCTACGAGCAGTACTTC. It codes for CASRTGTGVSYEQYF.